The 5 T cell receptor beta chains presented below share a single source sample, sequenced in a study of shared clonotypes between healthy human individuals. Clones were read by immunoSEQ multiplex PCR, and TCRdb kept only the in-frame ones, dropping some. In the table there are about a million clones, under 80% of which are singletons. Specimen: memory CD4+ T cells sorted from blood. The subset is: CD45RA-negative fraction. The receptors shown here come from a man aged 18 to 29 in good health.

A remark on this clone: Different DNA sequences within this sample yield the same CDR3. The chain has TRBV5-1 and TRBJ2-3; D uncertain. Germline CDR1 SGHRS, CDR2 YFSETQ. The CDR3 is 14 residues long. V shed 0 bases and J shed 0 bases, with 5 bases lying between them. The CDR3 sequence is CASSLAASTDTQYF. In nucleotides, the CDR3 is TGCGCCAGCAGCTTGGCCGCCAGCACAGATACGCAGTATTTT.

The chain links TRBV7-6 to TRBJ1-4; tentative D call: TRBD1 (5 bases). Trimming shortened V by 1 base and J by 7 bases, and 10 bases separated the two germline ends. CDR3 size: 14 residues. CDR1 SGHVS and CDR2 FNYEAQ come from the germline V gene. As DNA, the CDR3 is TGTGCCAGCAGCTTAGGGGGGATCGGTGAAAAACTGTTTTTT. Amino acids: CASSLGGIGEKLFF.

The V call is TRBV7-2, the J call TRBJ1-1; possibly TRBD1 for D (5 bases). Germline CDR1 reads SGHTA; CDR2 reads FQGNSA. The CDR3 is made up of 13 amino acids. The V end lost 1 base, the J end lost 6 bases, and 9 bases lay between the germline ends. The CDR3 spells CASSLGRVAEAFF. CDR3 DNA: TGTGCCAGCAGCTTAGGCAGGGTAGCTGAAGCTTTCTTT. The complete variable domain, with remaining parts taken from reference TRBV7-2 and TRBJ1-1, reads GAGVSQSPSNKVTEKGKDVELRCDPISGHTALYWYRQSLGQGLEFLIYFQGNSAPDKSGLPSDRFSAERTGGSVSTLTIQRTQQEDSAVYLCASSLGRVAEAFFGQGTRLTVV.

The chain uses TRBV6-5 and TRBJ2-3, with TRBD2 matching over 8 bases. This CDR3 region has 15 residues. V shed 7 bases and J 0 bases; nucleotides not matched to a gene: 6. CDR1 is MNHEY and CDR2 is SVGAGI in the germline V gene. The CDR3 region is CASTTGGGSTDTQYF. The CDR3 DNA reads TGTGCCAGCACCACCGGGGGGGGGAGCACAGATACGCAGTATTTT.

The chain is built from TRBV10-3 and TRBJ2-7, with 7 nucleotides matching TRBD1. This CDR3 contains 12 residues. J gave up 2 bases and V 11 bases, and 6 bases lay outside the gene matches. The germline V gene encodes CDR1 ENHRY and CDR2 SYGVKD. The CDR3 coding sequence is TGTGCCTACGGACAGGACCCCTACGAGCAGTACTTC. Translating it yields CAYGQDPYEQYF.